The sequence of this T cell receptor (beta chain) was determined in a study of monozygotic twins with inflammatory bowel disease. Notes on the study in general: Repertoire likeness was no different across concordant and discordant twins, perhaps owing to restricted power. Fewer clonotypes were shared with others by IBD patients than by healthy twins, especially with disease activity.

Total RNA was isolated from whole blood without T cell sorting. As to this clonotype: Its antigen is undetermined.

TCRdb re-called the 5' RACE reads and gives one entry per CDR3 protein, without DNA. The listing contains about 300,000 distinct CDR3 sequences. In germline, CDR1 is DFQATT, CDR2 SNEGSKA (reference sequence). The CDR3 loop spans 12 amino acids. The TCR was taken from a human donor with ulcerative colitis or Crohn's disease, or a healthy co-twin of an affected twin (not recorded which). The sample taken for sequencing was blood. J is TRBJ2-7 and V is TRBV20-1; absent DNA, TCRdb's TRBD1 call cannot be checked. The CDR3 spells CSARFPGGEQYF.